The rows below give T cell receptor beta chains drawn from one sample of a study of early T cells in non-severe SARS-CoV-2 infection. Each CDR3 protein gets one entry after TCRdb re-called the 5' RACE reads with MiXCR. Among approximately 27,000 distinct CDR3 sequences, around 5.4% were seen once, and the ten largest hold roughly 5.4%. Sequenced: whole blood. The receptor source for this set is an adult who was a healthcare worker with PCR-confirmed SARS-CoV-2 infection or an uninfected control (not recorded which). CDR3s include the opening cysteine and the closing phenylalanine or tryptophan. The D gene is left open where the match is weak. Clone size is stated in some rows and not others, as once, few, many or a class when expanded.

V,D,size,J,DNA,CDR3
TRBV7-9,TRBD2,many,TRBJ2-5,TGTGCCAGCAGCTTAGTAGCGGGAGTGGAGACCCAGTACTTC,CASSLVAGVETQYF
TRBV6-6,-,-,TRBJ2-3,TGTGCCAGCATAAAGGGGCAGGGGAGCGCAGATACGCAGTATTTT,CASIKGQGSADTQYF
TRBV20-1,TRBD1,-,TRBJ1-2,TGCAGTGCTGCGGGACAGAACCCTAACTATGGCTACACCTTC,CSAAGQNPNYGYTF
TRBV15,-,medium-sized,TRBJ2-1,TGTGCCACCAGCAGAGACTACCACTCTGGGGCCTACAATGAGCAGTTCTTC,CATSRDYHSGAYNEQFF
TRBV7-2,TRBD2,many,TRBJ2-7,TGTGCCAGCAGCTCGGGACTAGAGACTAATGAGCAGTACTTC,CASSSGLETNEQYF
TRBV10-1,TRBD1,many,TRBJ2-5,TGCGCCAGCAGCGGGACAGCACAAGAGACCCAGTACTTC,CASSGTAQETQYF
TRBV6-2/TRBV6-3,-,few,TRBJ2-1,TGTGCCAGCAGTTTTCAGGGAGGCCATGAGCAGTTCTTC,CASSFQGGHEQFF
TRBV19,TRBD2,many,TRBJ2-7,TGTGCCAGTAGTATAGGGGAGGGCTACGAGCAGTACTTC,CASSIGEGYEQYF
TRBV6-1,TRBD1,many,TRBJ1-2,TGTGCCACCCTGAGGCGACAGGGGTTGGACTATGGCTACACCTTC,CATLRRQGLDYGYTF
TRBV11-3,TRBD1,medium-sized,TRBJ2-1,TGTGCCAGCAGCTTAGATCCGACAGGGCCTACGAATGAGCAGTTCTTC,CASSLDPTGPTNEQFF
TRBV18,TRBD1,many,TRBJ1-1,TGTGCCAGTAAAACAGGGGGAATGAACACTGAAGCTTTCTTT,CASKTGGMNTEAFF
TRBV4-3,-,many,TRBJ1-2,TGCGCCAGCAGCCAAGGCCAGGGGTACGGCTACACCTTC,CASSQGQGYGYTF
TRBV2,TRBD1,-,TRBJ1-5,TGTGCCAGCACCGACAGGGGACACAATCAGCCCCAGCATTTT,CASTDRGHNQPQHF
TRBV18,-,few,TRBJ2-7,TGTGCCAGCTCACCAAGGGGCGGCTCCAGCTCCTACGAGCAGTACTTC,CASSPRGGSSSYEQYF
TRBV12-3/TRBV12-4,-,many,TRBJ2-7,TGTGCCAGCAGTTTTGCTCGGGGGACGTACGAGCAGTACTTC,CASSFARGTYEQYF
TRBV9,TRBD2,many,TRBJ2-5,TGTGCCAGCAGCGTAGGGGGACTAGAGGTGACCCAGTACTTC,CASSVGGLEVTQYF
TRBV28,-,many,TRBJ2-3,TGTGCCAGCAGTTTCGGCGGGGTCACAGATACGCAGTATTTT,CASSFGGVTDTQYF
TRBV12-3/TRBV12-4,TRBD1,-,TRBJ1-3,TGTGCCAGCAGTCCGTGGACAGGTGGCTCTGGAAACACCATATATTTT,CASSPWTGGSGNTIYF
TRBV12-3/TRBV12-4,TRBD2,many,TRBJ2-5,TGTGCCAGCAGTTTGGGAGGGGAGTTCCAAGAGACCCAGTACTTC,CASSLGGEFQETQYF
TRBV7-9,-,many,TRBJ2-5,TGTGCCAGCAGGTCCGGGATCTATACCGGAGGGCGAGAGACCCAGTACTTC,CASRSGIYTGGRETQYF
TRBV28,-,many,TRBJ1-2,TGTGCCAGCCTGGATAACAGGGCATATGGCTACACCTTC,CASLDNRAYGYTF
TRBV5-6,TRBD1,-,TRBJ2-3,TGTGCCAGCAGCTTGACAGGGGGTGGCTACACAGATACGCAGTATTTT,CASSLTGGGYTDTQYF
TRBV5-1,-,many,TRBJ1-6,TGCGCCAGCAGCCCCGAAGGTCCAGGGCAGTCACCCCTCCACTTT,CASSPEGPGQSPLHF
TRBV9,-,many,TRBJ2-5,TGTGCCAGCAGCGTAGCGGGGGTTGACCAAGAGACCCAGTACTTC,CASSVAGVDQETQYF
TRBV12-3/TRBV12-4,-,medium-sized,TRBJ1-1,TGTGCCAGCAGTTTGCAAGGGAACACTGAAGCTTTCTTT,CASSLQGNTEAFF
TRBV20-1,TRBD2,-,TRBJ2-1,TGCAGTGCATCGGCGGGGGTCTCCTACAATGAGCAGTTCTTC,CSASAGVSYNEQFF
TRBV11-2,TRBD2,many,TRBJ2-5,TGTGCCAGCAGCCGAACGCTAGCGGGGGGGCAAGAGACCCAGTACTTC,CASSRTLAGGQETQYF
TRBV4-1,TRBD2,many,TRBJ2-7,TGCGCCAGCAGCCAAGAACGGGGGGTCTACGAGCAGTACTTC,CASSQERGVYEQYF
TRBV20-1,TRBD1,many,TRBJ1-1,TGCAGTGCTCCCCTCACCGGGACAGGGAACACTGAAGCTTTCTTT,CSAPLTGTGNTEAFF
TRBV29-1,-,many,TRBJ2-5,TGCAGCGTTCAACAGGGTCTGCGAGAGACCCAGTACTTC,CSVQQGLRETQYF
TRBV19,-,many,TRBJ2-3,TGTGCCAGTAGTATGGTTTCTTGGCGGACAGATACGCAGTATTTT,CASSMVSWRTDTQYF
TRBV5-8,-,many,TRBJ2-6,TGTGCCAGCAGCTTACAGGGTCCCTTCTCTGGGGCCAACGTCCTGACTTTC,CASSLQGPFSGANVLTF
TRBV27,TRBD2,many,TRBJ2-5,TGTGCCAGCAGTTCTTTGACTAGCGGGAGTCGTGGAGAGACCCAGTACTTC,CASSSLTSGSRGETQYF
TRBV10-3,TRBD2,many,TRBJ2-1,TGTGCCATCAGTGGACTAGCTAGCGACAATGAGCAGTTCTTC,CAISGLASDNEQFF
TRBV12-3/TRBV12-4,TRBD1,few,TRBJ2-7,TGTGCCAGCAGTCCTTTAAGGACAGGGCGTCCCTACGAGCAGTACTTC,CASSPLRTGRPYEQYF
TRBV6-2/TRBV6-3,TRBD1,many,TRBJ1-5,TGTGCCAGCAACCGCGCCGGGACAGGGGTCAATCAGCCCCAGCATTTT,CASNRAGTGVNQPQHF
TRBV5-1,-,-,TRBJ2-7,TGCGCCAGCAGCTTGGTATCTGGCTCATCCTACGAGCAGTACTTC,CASSLVSGSSYEQYF
TRBV29-1,TRBD2,many,TRBJ2-3,TGCAGCGTTGAAGATCTCGGGCTAGCGGGGGGCACAGATACGCAGTATTTT,CSVEDLGLAGGTDTQYF
TRBV4-1,-,many,TRBJ1-2,TGCGCCAGCAGCCAAGCCGGGACGGAGAACTATGGCTACACCTTC,CASSQAGTENYGYTF
TRBV2,-,many,TRBJ2-7,TGTGCCAGCAGCTCCTACTACGAGCAGTACTTC,CASSSYYEQYF
TRBV7-8,-,-,TRBJ1-1,TGTGCCAGCAGCTTAGCGTTGGGCTCCATGAACACTGAAGCTTTCTTT,CASSLALGSMNTEAFF
TRBV12-3/TRBV12-4,-,-,TRBJ1-1,TGTGCCAGCAGTTTAGCTACGGGTTACACTGAAGCTTTCTTT,CASSLATGYTEAFF
TRBV6-2/TRBV6-3,TRBD1,many,TRBJ1-5,TGTGCCAGCAGTTATCGGGACAGGTCATATAGCAATCAGCCCCAGCATTTT,CASSYRDRSYSNQPQHF
TRBV27,-,many,TRBJ2-2,TGTGCCAGCAGTCCTCTTCGTAGTGCCCTAATCACCGGGGAGCTGTTTTTT,CASSPLRSALITGELFF
TRBV4-2,-,medium-sized,TRBJ2-7,TGTGCCAGCAGCCAAGTTTTTCACGAGCAGTACTTC,CASSQVFHEQYF
TRBV7-6,TRBD2,few,TRBJ2-5,TGTGCCAGCAGCCGGACTAGCGGGGGCCAAGAGACCCAGTACTTC,CASSRTSGGQETQYF
TRBV20-1,TRBD2,many,TRBJ2-1,TGCAGTGCTAGGCAACTAGCGGGAGGGGACTACAATGAGCAGTTCTTC,CSARQLAGGDYNEQFF
TRBV7-2,-,many,TRBJ2-3,TGTGCCAGGGGCGGGAGCACAGATACGCAGTATTTT,CARGGSTDTQYF
TRBV2,-,many,TRBJ2-2,TGTGCCAGCAGACCCTTACACACCGGGGAGCTGTTTTTT,CASRPLHTGELFF
TRBV29-1,-,-,TRBJ2-2,TGCAGCGTCTCTCCCAGGGGTTGGGGCGGGGAGCTGTTTTTT,CSVSPRGWGGELFF
TRBV19,-,few,TRBJ1-2,TGTGCCAGTAGCTTACAGGGTTATGGCTACACCTTC,CASSLQGYGYTF
TRBV5-5,TRBD1,many,TRBJ1-5,TGTGCCAGCAGCTCCCGGGGACAGGGTAATCAGCCCCAGCATTTT,CASSSRGQGNQPQHF
TRBV29-1,TRBD1,many,TRBJ1-5,TGCAGCGCCTATTCAGGGGGAGGCAATCAGCCCCAGCATTTT,CSAYSGGGNQPQHF
TRBV18,-,few,TRBJ2-1,TGTGCCAGCGTCTCACCCAATGAGCAGTTCTTC,CASVSPNEQFF
TRBV11-2,TRBD2,many,TRBJ2-3,TGTGCCAGCAGCTTAAAGGTCAGCGGGGGGGCCATAGATACGCAGTATTTT,CASSLKVSGGAIDTQYF
TRBV7-2,TRBD1,many,TRBJ2-7,TGTGCCAGCAGCCCCGGACAGGTCTACGAGCAGTACTTC,CASSPGQVYEQYF